This TCR beta chain originates from a study of CD8+CD57+ T cells in acquired aplastic anemia. Findings of the study overall: Around 27 sequences, all CD8+ CDR3, were shared between patients and controls.

Template material for TCR beta VDJ and CDR3 profiling consisted of genomic DNA. TCRdb re-called the reads with MiXCR, one entry per CDR3 protein. Among approximately 200,000 distinct CDR3 sequences, around 60% were seen once, and the ten largest hold over 25%. Comment on this clonotype: Its antigen is undetermined.

The CDR3 contains 16 residues. Trimming pared 0 bases from V and 7 bases from J, leaving 16 bases between. Germline V CDR1 and CDR2: WNHNN, SYGVQD (reference sequence). The source is a human donor in good health. The chain has TRBV10-1 and TRBJ2-1, with D possibly matching TRBD1 (6 bases). Material: sorted CD4+, CD8+, or CD8+CD57+ T cells (not recorded which) from PBMCs. The CDR3 region is CASSESRGRGSNEQFF. The CDR3 DNA is TGCGCCAGCAGTGAGTCGAGGGGAAGGGGGTCGAATGAGCAGTTCTTC.